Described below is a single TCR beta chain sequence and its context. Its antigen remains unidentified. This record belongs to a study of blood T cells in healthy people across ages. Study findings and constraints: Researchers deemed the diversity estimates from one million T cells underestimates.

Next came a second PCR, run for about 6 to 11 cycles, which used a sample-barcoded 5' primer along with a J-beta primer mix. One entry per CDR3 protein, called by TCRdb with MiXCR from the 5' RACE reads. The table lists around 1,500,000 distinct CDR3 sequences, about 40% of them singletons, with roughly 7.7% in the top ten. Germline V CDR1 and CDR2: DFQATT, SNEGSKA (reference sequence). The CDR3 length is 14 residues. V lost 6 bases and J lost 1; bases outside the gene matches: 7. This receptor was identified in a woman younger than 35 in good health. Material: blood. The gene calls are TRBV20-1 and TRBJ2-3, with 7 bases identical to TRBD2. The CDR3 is CSAESGGGTDTQYF. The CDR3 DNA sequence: TGCAGTGCAGAATCGGGGGGTGGCACAGATACGCAGTATTTT.